Each of the 32 T cell receptor beta chains below was sequenced from the same sample in a study of cytomegalovirus exposure and HLA in healthy donors (dated by TCRdb to 2015 to 2018). The library was generated by the immunoSEQ multiplex PCR assay. A mixture of 60 forward primers for TCR Vbeta segments and 13 reverse primers for TCR Jbeta segments was used in the multiplex PCR. In its TCRdb copy, this immuneACCESS table keeps in-frame sequences only and misses some clones. Where compared with another copy, unresolved V genes explain less than half of these, and the others have no known cause. The sample table contains roughly 140,000 clones; only one count was recorded for over 8% of them. Approximately 2% of the sample goes to the ten largest clones. What was sequenced was PBMCs. The receptors come from a male donor in good health and CMV-seronegative.

This clone has just a few counts. This sequence joins TRBV27 and TRBJ2-7, with TRBD1 identical over 8 bases. The germline gives CDR1 MNHEY, CDR2 SMNVEV (reference sequence). Unmatched junction bases numbered 5, after V lost 4 bases and J lost 3 bases. The CDR3 is 14 residues long. CDR3 in amino acids: CASSYGTGDYEQYF. CDR3 DNA sequence: TGTGCCAGCAGTTACGGGACAGGCGACTACGAGCAGTACTTC.

This chain joins TRBV5-1 and TRBJ2-7; the match to TRBD2 covers 8 bases. CDR3 length: 14 amino acids. Germline loops: CDR1 SGHRS, CDR2 YFSETQ. The J segment lost 6 bases and the V segment lost 4 bases, leaving 9 bases of the junction unmatched. The CDR3, as DNA: TGCGCCAGCAGCGCACTAGCGGCTTCCGCCGAGCAGTACTTC. Amino acid sequence: CASSALAASAEQYF. Looking up the rest from reference TRBV5-1 and TRBJ2-7 gives the full variable domain: KAGVTQTPRYLIKTRGQQVTLSCSPISGHRSVSWYQQTPGQGLQFLFEYFSETQRNKGNFPGRFSGRQFSNSRSEMNVSTLELGDSALYLCASSALAASAEQYFGPGTRLTVT.

The chain carries TRBV10-3 and TRBJ2-6; the D gene is possibly TRBD1 (5 bases). Germline CDR1 is ENHRY and CDR2 is SYGVKD. CDR3 length equals 19 residues. Trimming left V 3 bases short and J 0 bases short, with 18 bases between. CDR3 nucleotides: TGTGCCATCAGTGAAGCAGTCGAGGAGACAGACTCTGGGGCCAACGTCCTGACTTTC. This translates into CAISEAVEETDSGANVLTF.

A few counts support this clone. The chain links TRBV19 to TRBJ1-1; D not certain. Germline loops: CDR1 LNHDA, CDR2 SQIVND (reference sequence). The CDR3 spans 14 residues. V lost 3 bases and J 2 bases, leaving 10 bases between the germline ends. CDR3: CASSMPGVNTEAFF. The CDR3 coding sequence is TGTGCCAGTAGTATGCCTGGAGTCAACACTGAAGCTTTCTTT.

CDR3 amino acids: CASSLSLTSGSSYEQYF. DNA for the CDR3: TGTGCCAGCAGCTTATCCCTGACTAGCGGGAGCTCCTACGAGCAGTACTTC. V usage is TRBV7-9 and J usage is TRBJ2-7; 12 positions agree with TRBD2. Trimming took 2 bases from V and 0 from J; bases not matched to a gene: 5. Germline values: CDR1 SEHNR, CDR2 FQNEAQ (reference sequence). This CDR3 comprises 17 residues.

The J gene is TRBJ1-3, the V gene TRBV5-1; tentative D call: TRBD1 (5 bases). There are 16 residues in the CDR3. Germline V gene data show CDR1 as SGHRS and CDR2 as YFSETQ. V was cut by 0 bases and J by 0 bases, with 10 bases left in between. The CDR3 spells CASSLGWGSSGNTIYF. The CDR3 DNA is TGCGCCAGCAGCTTGGGCTGGGGCTCCTCTGGAAACACCATATATTTT.

This chain connects TRBV5-4 to TRBJ1-2, with D perhaps TRBD1 (6 bases). CDR3 length equals 13 residues. Germline V gene data show CDR1 as SGHNT and CDR2 as YYREEE (reference sequence). V lost 6 bases, J lost 5 bases, and 14 bases lay in between. The CDR3 loop reads CASTSGTLYGYTF. The CDR3 DNA sequence: TGTGCCAGCACATCCGGGACATTATATGGCTACACCTTC.

This rearrangement joins TRBV5-1 to TRBJ2-5; 9 positions match TRBD1. Germline V gene data show CDR1 as SGHRS and CDR2 as YFSETQ. Trimming cost V 2 bases and J 5 bases; bases outside gene matches: 4. The CDR3 contains 14 residues. The CDR3 sequence: CASSLQGAGETQYF. The CDR3 nucleotides read TGCGCCAGCAGCTTACAGGGGGCTGGGGAGACCCAGTACTTC. The full variable domain, its missing parts supplied by reference TRBV5-1 and TRBJ2-5, is KAGVTQTPRYLIKTRGQQVTLSCSPISGHRSVSWYQQTPGQGLQFLFEYFSETQRNKGNFPGRFSGRQFSNSRSEMNVSTLELGDSALYLCASSLQGAGETQYFGPGTRLLVL.

This clone was recorded a few times. The CDR3 bases are TGTGCCAGAAGCGCCGAGACACCTAACTATGGCTACACCTTC. Translation gives CARSAETPNYGYTF. This chain connects TRBV5-3 to TRBJ1-2; D gene uncertain. TRBV5-3 is flagged as an ORF with uncertain function. Trimming pared 4 bases from V and 0 bases from J, leaving 10 bases between. This CDR3 is 14 amino acids long.

The chain employs TRBV4-3 and TRBJ2-3; TRBD1 matches at 9 bases. V lost 0 bases to trimming and J lost 1 base; unmatched junction nucleotides: 11. Germline CDR1 and CDR2: LGHNA and YSLEER. The CDR3 covers 19 residues. CDR3 amino acids: CASSQDHGQGLTRTDTQYF. The CDR3 nucleotides read TGCGCCAGCAGCCAAGATCACGGACAGGGGCTTACCCGCACAGATACGCAGTATTTT.

This sequence joins TRBV5-1 and TRBJ1-2; TRBD1 matches 11 bases. CDR1 and CDR2 from the germline V gene are SGHRS and YFSETQ. V lost 4 bases and J lost 12; bases outside the gene matches: 8. The CDR3 loop spans 13 amino acids. CDR3 sequence: CASSLRDRGIHTF. CDR3 nucleotide sequence: TGCGCCAGCAGCCTGAGGGACAGGGGGATCCACACCTTC.

V usage is TRBV29-1 and J usage is TRBJ2-7; D is possibly TRBD2 (5 bases). Trimming took off 0 bases at V and 2 bases at J, with 14 bases between the two ends. This CDR3 comprises 15 residues. Germline lookup yields CDR1 SQVTM and CDR2 ANQGSEA. The CDR3 sequence: CSVEDLQSGTYEQYF. Written as DNA, the CDR3 is TGCAGCGTTGAAGATCTTCAGTCGGGGACCTACGAGCAGTACTTC.

The gene calls are TRBV4-3 and TRBJ2-4; 11 bases agree with TRBD1. The CDR3 runs 15 residues. V lost 2 bases and J lost 7; bases outside the gene matches: 4. The germline V gene has CDR1 LGHNA and CDR2 YSLEER. The CDR3 nucleotides read TGCGCCAGCAGCCAAAACCGGGACAGGGGGAACATTCAGTACTTC. Protein: CASSQNRDRGNIQYF.

The V and J genes are TRBV28 and TRBJ1-5, with 7 bases fitting TRBD1. V lost 5 bases, J lost 0 bases, and 1 base stayed unmatched. Germline V lookup: CDR1 MDHEN, CDR2 SYDVKM. This CDR3 region has 14 residues. The CDR3 protein is CASSRDSSNQPQHF. In nucleotides, the CDR3 is TGTGCCAGCAGTAGGGACAGTAGCAATCAGCCCCAGCATTTT.

Concerning this clone: The same CDR3 also results from other DNA sequences found in this sample. V is TRBV7-9 and J is TRBJ1-1; the D gene is possibly TRBD1 (5 bases). CDR3 length: 14 amino acids. Germline CDR1 is SEHNR and CDR2 is FQNEAQ (reference sequence). V dropped 5 bases and J dropped 3 bases, with 13 bases sitting between them. The CDR3 loop is CASSQQGGYTEAFF. The CDR3 DNA reads as TGTGCCAGCAGCCAGCAGGGCGGATACACTGAAGCTTTCTTT.

This chain connects TRBV7-9 to TRBJ2-2, with 8 bases identical to TRBD1. The CDR3 has 16 residues. Germline V lookup: CDR1 SEHNR, CDR2 FQNEAQ (reference sequence). The junction had 7 bases not matched to a gene; V was cut back by 5 bases and J by 2 bases. This CDR3 reads CASSRLDRVNTGELFF. CDR3 nucleotides: TGTGCCAGCAGCCGTTTGGACAGGGTCAACACCGGGGAGCTGTTTTTT.

The chain has TRBV7-2 and TRBJ2-3, with D maybe TRBD2 (5 bases). Germline values: CDR1 SGHTA, CDR2 FQGNSA. V was clipped by 5 bases and J by 6 bases, with 9 bases between them. CDR3 size: 12 residues. The CDR3 sequence is CASSPPGDTQYF. Here the CDR3 DNA reads TGTGCCAGCAGCCCGCCGGGGGATACGCAGTATTTT.

The chain has TRBV4-1 and TRBJ2-1, with no clear D. V lost 5 bases to trimming and J lost 7 bases, with 15 bases between them. This CDR3 comprises 14 residues. The germline V gene has CDR1 MGHRA and CDR2 YSYEKL. The DNA for the CDR3 is TGCGCCAGCAGCTATCGCGGCCGAGAAAATGAGCAGTTCTTC. Translating gives CASSYRGRENEQFF.

The chain combines TRBV6-6 with TRBJ2-6, with D hard to call. Germline V gene sequence: CDR1 MNHNY, CDR2 SVGAGI (reference sequence). This CDR3 is 13 amino acids long. V was trimmed by 6 bases and J by 4 bases, leaving 7 bases between them. CDR3 DNA: TGTGCCAGCAGCCTTGAGGGGGCCAACGTCCTGACTTTC. It yields the protein CASSLEGANVLTF.

This clone has more than one count but fewer than ten. The CDR3 here is CASSSFQGQPQHF. CDR3 in DNA: TGTGCCAGCAGCTCATTCCAGGGACAGCCCCAGCATTTT. This chain joins TRBV5-8 and TRBJ1-5; D is perhaps TRBD1 (5 bases). Trimming removed 3 bases from V and 7 bases from J, with 11 bases in between. The CDR3 loop spans 13 amino acids. Germline V gives CDR1 SGHTS, CDR2 YDEGEE.

This clone was recorded a few times. The V gene is TRBV10-3, the J gene TRBJ2-7; D is unresolved. The germline V gene has CDR1 ENHRY and CDR2 SYGVKD. The ends were cut back, 6 bases at V and 4 bases at J, with 7 bases in the middle. This CDR3 has 11 amino acids. The CDR3 nucleotides read TGTGCCATCAGAAGCGTGTACGAGCAGTACTTC. The encoded protein is CAIRSVYEQYF.

V and J are TRBV19 and TRBJ2-4, with D maybe TRBD1 (6 bases). Germline CDR1 is LNHDA and CDR2 is SQIVND (reference sequence). This CDR3 spans 13 amino acids. Between the trimmed V and J ends, which lost 5 bases and 12 bases, there was a span of 17 bases. The CDR3 DNA follows: TGTGCCAGTAGTCCCCCCACAGGGACGACTCAGTACTTC. Translation gives CASSPPTGTTQYF.

This clone was counted a few times. V gene TRBV5-4 combines with J gene TRBJ2-7; TRBD1 aligns across 9 bases. The CDR3 covers 15 residues. The J segment lost 2 bases and the V segment lost 4 bases, leaving 7 bases of the junction unmatched. Germline CDR1 and CDR2: SGHNT and YYREEE (reference sequence). CDR3 in amino acids: CASSTDRGRAYEQYF. The CDR3 region has the DNA TGTGCCAGCAGCACGGACAGGGGAAGGGCCTACGAGCAGTACTTC.

This clone was counted only a few times. CDR3 DNA: TGTGCCAGCAGCTTAAGGGGTGACGGTAATCAGCCCCAGCATTTT. Its protein product is CASSLRGDGNQPQHF. The J gene is TRBJ1-5, the V gene TRBV11-2; a weak D match, TRBD1 (5 bases). The V end lost 2 bases, the J end lost 4 bases, and 12 bases lay between the germline ends. The CDR3 contains 15 residues. CDR1 and CDR2 from the germline V gene are SGHAT and FQNNGV.

This clone has only a few counts. In DNA, the CDR3 is TGTGCCAGCAGCCCGCCGGGGAGTGAAGCTTTCTTT. The encoded protein is CASSPPGSEAFF. This chain joins TRBV5-5 and TRBJ1-1; D is uncertain. The germline V gene has CDR1 SGHKS and CDR2 YYEKEE (reference sequence). V lost 4 bases to trimming and J lost 7 bases, with 11 bases between them. This CDR3 is built from 12 residues.

The chain joins TRBV28 to TRBJ1-2, with D maybe TRBD1 (6 bases). V shed 1 base and J shed 6 bases, with 15 bases lying between them. Germline V gene data show CDR1 as MDHEN and CDR2 as SYDVKM. The CDR3 consists of 15 residues. CDR3 bases: TGTGCCAGCAGTTTATATATACCGGACAGCCATGGCTACACCTTC. Translated, it gives CASSLYIPDSHGYTF.

This clone has only a few counts. The V and J genes are TRBV5-1 and TRBJ1-2, with 8 bases aligning to TRBD1. The CDR3 is made up of 13 amino acids. The V gene end was trimmed by 0 bases and the J gene end by 8 bases; junction bases not matched to a gene: 3. The germline V gene has CDR1 SGHRS and CDR2 YFSETQ. DNA of the CDR3: TGCGCCAGCAGCTTGGAGGGACAGGCCGGCTACACCTTC. Its protein is CASSLEGQAGYTF.

This clone showed up just a few times. V and J are TRBV2 and TRBJ2-1; D gene unclear. V was trimmed by 6 bases and J by 0 bases, leaving 12 bases between them. Germline V CDR1 and CDR2: SNHLY, FYNNEI. This CDR3 spans 15 amino acids. CDR3 residues: CASSLLSSSYNEQFF. CDR3 nucleotide sequence: TGTGCCAGCAGCCTCCTTTCGAGCTCCTACAATGAGCAGTTCTTC.

The chain has TRBV28 and TRBJ2-7; D might be TRBD1 (5 bases). Germline values: CDR1 MDHEN, CDR2 SYDVKM. The CDR3 runs 14 residues. V gave up 5 bases and J gave up 3 bases, with 14 bases separating them. This CDR3 is CASSTPTASYEQYF. The DNA of the CDR3 is TGTGCCAGCAGTACCCCGACAGCTAGCTACGAGCAGTACTTC.

This clone was found a few times. The rearrangement joins TRBV5-1 to TRBJ2-5; D possibly corresponds to TRBD2 (6 bases). This CDR3 comprises 17 residues. Germline CDR1 SGHRS, CDR2 YFSETQ. V lost 4 bases and J 0 bases, leaving 19 bases between the germline ends. The CDR3 is CASSVGQGGSYQETQYF. CDR3 coding DNA: TGCGCCAGCAGCGTGGGGCAGGGAGGATCGTACCAAGAGACCCAGTACTTC.

CDR3 sequence (DNA): TGCGCCAGCAGCTCCGGACAGGGTAGGGAGCAGTACTTC. It codes for CASSSGQGREQYF. The chain combines TRBV5-1 with TRBJ2-7; 8 positions agree with TRBD1. V lost 3 bases and J lost 7; bases outside the gene matches: 6. There are 13 residues in the CDR3. Germline V gene sequence: CDR1 SGHRS, CDR2 YFSETQ.

In its sample, this clone was seen a few times. V usage is TRBV9 and J usage is TRBJ2-3; 8 nucleotides match TRBD1. Germline CDR1 SGDLS, CDR2 YYNGEE. Unmatched junction bases numbered 2, after V lost 2 bases and J lost 6 bases. The CDR3 is made up of 13 amino acids. CDR3: CASSVGQGDTQYF. CDR3 nucleotides: TGTGCCAGCAGCGTCGGACAGGGCGATACGCAGTATTTT.